The 21 T cell receptor beta chains below were found in one sample sequenced in a study of Graves' ophthalmopathy and Graves' hyperthyroidism (dated by TCRdb to 2016 to 2018). The instrument was an Illumina HiSeq 2000. For repertoire sequencing, the TCR beta CDR3 regions were amplified from RNA transcripts. The first round was an RT-PCR using HTBI primers with the Qiagen OneStep RT-PCR kit, and this first round was followed by a second-round multiplex PCR, then size selection and purification. TCRdb redid the processing of the public reads, applying fastp at Q25 and MiXCR, and retained in-frame beta chains. One record per CDR3 amino acid sequence lists the most common genes and DNA. In this sample the table shows hundreds of thousands of distinct CDR3 sequences, around a fifth of which occur a single time. The ten largest account for approximately 6.5% of the sample. The source material was peripheral blood. These receptors were taken from a young woman with stable Graves' hyperthyroidism. Some clones in this sample may be carry-over from other donors' samples. Donor details come from another sample of the same person, matched by shared clones.

There are a few counts of this clonotype. Its ends do not fully match the called genes, so a read error is possible. In nucleotides, the CDR3 is TGCGCCAGCAGCTATGATACTAGCGGGGTTTACATTCAGTACTTC. Translated: CASSYDTSGVYIQYF. V and J are TRBV7-2 and TRBJ2-4, with 10 bases matching TRBD2. The CDR3 spans 15 residues. Germline-derived CDR1 and CDR2 are SGHTA and FQGNSA.

CDR3 amino acids: CATYALSSYEQYF. The CDR3 coding sequence is TGTGCCACCTATGCGTTAAGCTCCTACGAGCAGTACTTC. This chain links TRBV7-9 with TRBJ2-7; the D is unclear. The CDR3 has 13 amino acids. V was cut by 10 bases and J by 0 bases, with 13 bases left in between. Germline V CDR1 and CDR2: SEHNR, FQNEAQ (reference sequence).

The J gene is TRBJ1-1, the V gene TRBV12-3 or TRBV12-4; D is possibly TRBD1 (5 bases). The CDR3 length is 13 residues. V lost 5 bases, J lost 7 bases, and 14 bases lay in between. CDR3 coding DNA: TGTGCCAGCAGTATAATCAGGGATATTGAAGCTTTCTTT. It codes for CASSIIRDIEAFF.

CDR3 in amino acids: CASSQDFERAGTEAFF. In nucleotides, the CDR3 is TGCGCCAGCAGCCAAGATTTCGAGCGAGCTGGCACTGAAGCTTTCTTT. This chain joins TRBV4-3 and TRBJ1-1; D is uncertain. This CDR3 region has 16 residues. Per germline, CDR1 LGHNA and CDR2 YSLEER. The V and J ends lost 0 bases and 4 bases respectively, with 15 bases between them.

This clonotype was counted ten times or more. This sequence joins TRBV9 and TRBJ1-1, with D maybe TRBD1 (6 bases). Germline CDR1 is SGDLS and CDR2 is YYNGEE. The ends were cut back, 4 bases at V and 2 bases at J, with 12 bases in the middle. The CDR3 is 14 amino acids. CDR3 nucleotide sequence: TGTGCCAGCAGCCCCCGGACAGAAAACACTGAAGCTTTCTTT. Translated: CASSPRTENTEAFF.

This clonotype was seen only a few times. Given a much more abundant clone one base away, this may be a read error. The genes are TRBV12-3 or TRBV12-4 and TRBJ1-1; D is undetermined. The CDR3 covers 14 residues. The CDR3 spells CASSLGVANTEACF. The CDR3 DNA reads as TGTGCCAGCAGTTTAGGCGTTGCGAACACTGAAGCTTGCTTT.

This clonotype was observed at least ten times. The V gene is TRBV7-8, the J gene TRBJ2-7; 12 bases agree with TRBD1. CDR1 and CDR2 from the germline V gene are SGHVS and FQNEAQ. The CDR3 has 16 residues. The V segment lost 5 bases and the J segment 1 base; nucleotides outside the gene matches: 6. CDR3 protein: CASSNPGQGASYEQYF. The CDR3 DNA follows: TGTGCCAGCAGCAATCCGGGACAGGGGGCTTCCTACGAGCAGTACTTC.

This clonotype was recorded at least ten times. This rearrangement joins TRBV29-1 to TRBJ1-5; 8 nucleotides agree with TRBD1. Germline V gene lookup returns CDR1 SQVTM and CDR2 ANQGSEA. This CDR3 contains 13 residues. The V and J ends lost 6 bases and 3 bases, in that order; junction bases with no gene match: 4. The CDR3 region is CSVAGQDNQPQHF. For the CDR3, the DNA is TGCAGCGTGGCGGGACAGGACAATCAGCCCCAGCATTTT.

The table lists this clonotype with a few counts. This chain links TRBV5-5 with TRBJ2-7; 7 bases align to TRBD2. The V and J ends lost 4 bases and 7 bases, in that order; junction bases with no gene match: 8. CDR3 size: 13 residues. Germline loops: CDR1 SGHKS, CDR2 YYEKEE (reference sequence). The CDR3 reads CASSITREGEQYF. For the CDR3, the DNA is TGTGCCAGCAGCATCACAAGGGAGGGGGAGCAGTACTTC.

This clonotype was seen at least ten times. This chain connects TRBV13 to TRBJ2-1; possibly TRBD2 for D (6 bases). Trimming cost V 5 bases and J 6 bases, with 17 bases left between them. This CDR3 has 15 amino acids. Germline values: CDR1 PRHDT, CDR2 FYEKMQ (reference sequence). The CDR3 protein is CASSTPPGLFNEQFF. DNA for the CDR3: TGTGCCAGCAGCACCCCCCCCGGACTATTCAATGAGCAGTTCTTC.

This clonotype was counted many times. The V gene is TRBV7-2, the J gene TRBJ2-5; no clear D. Trimming removed 5 bases at V and 4 bases at J, with 11 bases between. Germline V lookup: CDR1 SGHTA, CDR2 FQGNSA. The CDR3 contains 13 residues. The CDR3 protein is CASSLDVSETQYF. As DNA, the CDR3 is TGTGCCAGCAGCCTAGATGTCTCAGAGACCCAGTACTTC.

Many counts were recorded for this clonotype. The V gene is TRBV2, the J gene TRBJ2-7; D remains unclear. Trimming took 3 bases from V and 6 from J, leaving 15 bases between them. The germline V gene has CDR1 SNHLY and CDR2 FYNNEI. CDR3 length: 14 residues. The CDR3 here is CASSDYSRLGEQYF. The CDR3 DNA reads as TGTGCCAGCAGTGATTACTCTCGGTTGGGCGAGCAGTACTTC.

This clonotype came up many times. This chain uses TRBV6-5 with TRBJ2-5; TRBD2 matches at 7 bases. V lost 2 bases, J lost 6 bases, and 3 bases stayed unmatched. The germline CDR1 and CDR2 sequences are MNHEY and SVGAGI. This CDR3 has 13 amino acids. The CDR3 is CASSYGGGKTQYF. The CDR3 region has the DNA TGTGCCAGCAGTTACGGGGGGGGGAAGACCCAGTACTTC.

This clonotype was found many times. The rearrangement links TRBV12-3 or TRBV12-4 to TRBJ1-3, with 11 bases aligning to TRBD1. The CDR3 covers 14 residues. The V segment lost 5 bases and the J segment 6 bases; nucleotides outside the gene matches: 3. The CDR3 loop reads CASSTDRGPNTIYF. For the CDR3, the DNA is TGTGCCAGCAGTACGGACAGGGGGCCAAACACCATATATTTT.

The genes are TRBV6-1 and TRBJ2-7, with 9 bases fitting TRBD2. The ends lost 6 bases at V and 2 bases at J; junction bases unmatched: 8. CDR1 MNHNS and CDR2 SASEGT come from the germline V gene. The CDR3 is 15 amino acids. The CDR3: CASRLSLAGTYEQYF. The CDR3 nucleotides are TGTGCCAGCAGGCTATCACTAGCGGGTACCTACGAGCAGTACTTC.

This clonotype has only one observation. The V and J genes are TRBV2 and TRBJ2-5; the D gene is possibly TRBD1 (5 bases). Germline V gene lookup returns CDR1 SNHLY and CDR2 FYNNEI. V gave up 4 bases and J gave up 5 bases, with 11 bases separating them. This CDR3 is 13 amino acids long. The CDR3 coding sequence is TGTGCCAGCAGTGTCTGGGGCCGGGAGACCCAGTACTTC. This gives the protein CASSVWGRETQYF.

The rearrangement uses TRBV2 and TRBJ1-2, with a weak D call TRBD1 (6 bases). Trimming stripped 3 bases from V and 4 bases from J, with 18 bases between. This CDR3 is 16 amino acids long. Germline V gives CDR1 SNHLY, CDR2 FYNNEI. The DNA of the CDR3 is TGTGCCAGCAGTGATCGGGGTTATGGGGGGCTCTATGGCTACACCTTC. Translation: CASSDRGYGGLYGYTF.

Many counts were recorded for this clonotype. This chain joins TRBV12-3 or TRBV12-4 and TRBJ1-2, with 7 bases that match TRBD1. The CDR3 has 14 residues. V shed 6 bases and J 6 bases; nucleotides not matched to a gene: 10. The CDR3 protein is CASSLDRKGDGYTF. CDR3 in DNA: TGTGCCAGCAGCCTGGACAGGAAAGGCGATGGCTACACCTTC.

This sequence joins TRBV6-1 and TRBJ1-2; 7 positions agree with TRBD1. J lost 4 bases, V lost 5 bases, and 7 bases had no gene match. The CDR3 contains 14 residues. The germline gives CDR1 MNHNS, CDR2 SASEGT. CDR3 coding DNA: TGTGCCAGCAGTCCGGGACAGATCCTCTATGGCTACACCTTC. Protein sequence: CASSPGQILYGYTF.

In this sample, this clonotype turned up many times. The rearrangement links TRBV12-3 or TRBV12-4 to TRBJ2-2; the D is unclear. The V end lost 5 bases, the J end lost 4 bases, and 11 bases lay between the germline ends. The CDR3 has 14 residues. The CDR3 region has the DNA TGTGCCAGCAGTACCGGGCAACGCACCGGGGAGCTGTTTTTT. The encoded protein is CASSTGQRTGELFF.

This clonotype has ten or more counts. The rearrangement uses TRBV7-6 and TRBJ1-1; the D gene is possibly TRBD1 (5 bases). Per germline, CDR1 SGHVS and CDR2 FNYEAQ. This CDR3 region has 13 residues. The V and J ends lost 8 bases and 5 bases respectively, with 15 bases between them. The CDR3 DNA follows: TGTGCCAGCGGACAAGGTAGTGTGACTGAAGCTTTCTTT. Amino acid sequence: CASGQGSVTEAFF. Supplemented by reference TRBV7-6 and TRBJ1-1, the full variable domain reads GAGVSQSPRYKVTKRGQDVALRCDPISGHVSLYWYRQALGQGPEFLTYFNYEAQQDKSGLPNDRFSAERPEGSISTLTIQRTEQRDSAMYRCASGQGSVTEAFFGQGTRLTVV.